This T cell receptor beta chain was sequenced in a study of T cell clusters in autoimmune cytopenias. CDR3 length equals 14 residues. CDR1 is LNHDA and CDR2 is SQIVND in the germline V gene (reference sequence). Each sample's input was roughly 230 ng genomic DNA, 30,000 to 45,000 genome equivalents. Multiplex touch-down PCR amplified TRB using TRB-A and TRB-B pools in one tube. One entry per CDR3 protein, without DNA, is what TCRdb gives after re-calling the multiplex PCR reads. This sample contains roughly 5,400 distinct CDR3 sequences. The sequenced material came from peripheral blood. This sequence joins TRBV19 and TRBJ1-4; checking the TCRdb D call of TRBD1 is not possible without DNA. This receptor was taken from a human donor with an autoimmune cytopenia or autoimmune hepatitis (not recorded which). Here the CDR3 reads CASSRPGQGAKLFF.